A single sample gave rise to the 18 T cell receptor beta chains below, sequenced in a study of cytomegalovirus exposure and HLA in healthy donors. 13 Jbeta primers and 60 Vbeta primers were used for the PCR. Using immunoSEQ multiplex PCR, the repertoire was profiled, and TCRdb retains in-frame clones only, with some absent. The data include around 150,000 clones; the top ten clones carry 1% to 1.5%. Material for sequencing was PBMCs. These receptors all stem from a woman aged 55-75 years in good health and CMV-seronegative.

The rearrangement links TRBV10-2 to TRBJ1-1; 7 positions agree with TRBD1. Per the germline V gene, CDR1 is WSHSY and CDR2 is SAAADI. The CDR3 is 14 amino acids. Trimming at V came to 6 bases and at J to 1 base, leaving 5 bases not matched to a gene. CDR3 protein: CASRLQGSNTEAFF. The DNA of the CDR3 is TGCGCCAGCAGGCTACAGGGGTCGAACACTGAAGCTTTCTTT.

V usage is TRBV15 and J usage is TRBJ2-2; D unclear. The length of the CDR3 is 13 residues. Germline-derived CDR1 and CDR2 are LNHNV and YYDKDF (reference sequence). Trimming shortened V by 5 bases and J by 5 bases, and 9 bases separated the two germline ends. CDR3 nucleotide sequence: TGTGCCACCAGCCTACAGAGAACCGGGGAGCTGTTTTTT. As protein: CATSLQRTGELFF.

The chain has TRBV5-1 and TRBJ2-1; 8 bases agree with TRBD2. Trimming at V came to 3 bases and at J to 5 bases, leaving 4 bases not matched to a gene. Germline V gene lookup returns CDR1 SGHRS and CDR2 YFSETQ. The CDR3 runs 14 residues. CDR3 in amino acids: CASSSTGGDNEQFF. The CDR3 DNA is TGCGCCAGCAGCTCTACCGGGGGGGACAATGAGCAGTTCTTC.

The J gene is TRBJ1-1, the V gene TRBV18; a possible D gene is TRBD1 (5 bases). The germline V gene has CDR1 KGHSH and CDR2 LQKENI. V was trimmed by 6 bases and J by 5 bases, leaving 16 bases between them. The length of the CDR3 is 14 residues. The CDR3 sequence is CASSPRAGLTEAFF. CDR3 coding DNA: TGTGCCAGCTCGCCTCGGGCAGGGCTGACTGAAGCTTTCTTT.

The J gene is TRBJ2-7, the V gene TRBV20-1, with 8 positions matching TRBD1. This CDR3 has 11 residues. Germline assignment: CDR1 DFQATT and CDR2 SNEGSKA (reference sequence). The CDR3 protein is CRGDRSYEQYF. CDR3 nucleotides: TGCAGGGGGGACAGGTCCTACGAGCAGTACTTC.

V gene TRBV27 combines with J gene TRBJ2-3, with D perhaps matching TRBD1 (6 bases). Looked up from germline, CDR1 is MNHEY and CDR2 is SMNVEV (reference sequence). The V gene lost 8 bases and the J gene lost 2 bases, with 17 bases spanning the gap. The CDR3 sequence is 15 residues long. For the CDR3, the DNA is TGTGCCAGCGGGCCCAGGGGCTTAGACACAGATACGCAGTATTTT. Translation gives CASGPRGLDTDTQYF.

The CDR3 loop is CASSQVSGGLGTDTQYF. In DNA form, the CDR3 reads TGCGCCAGCAGCCAAGTTTCAGGGGGCCTGGGCACAGATACGCAGTATTTT. The chain employs TRBV4-1 and TRBJ2-3; 8 nucleotides match TRBD1. The germline V gene encodes CDR1 MGHRA and CDR2 YSYEKL. This CDR3 comprises 17 residues. V shed 1 base, J shed 1 base, and the junction held 7 bases outside the gene matches.

V usage is TRBV11-2 and J usage is TRBJ2-7; D is perhaps TRBD2 (6 bases). Per the germline V gene, CDR1 is SGHAT and CDR2 is FQNNGV. The CDR3 covers 15 residues. V was shortened by 3 bases and J by 0 bases, with 12 bases between the two germline ends. The DNA of the CDR3 is TGTGCCAGCAGCTTTGGGGCGGGGACCTCCTACGAGCAGTACTTC. Amino acid sequence: CASSFGAGTSYEQYF.

DNA for the CDR3: TGTGCCAGCAGTTTACCGACAGGAGCCGGGGACACTGAAGCTTTCTTT. This gives the protein CASSLPTGAGDTEAFF. V and J are TRBV28 and TRBJ1-1, with D perhaps TRBD1 (6 bases). Per the germline V gene, CDR1 is MDHEN and CDR2 is SYDVKM. The CDR3 sequence is 16 residues long. The V end lost 2 bases, the J end lost 3 bases, and 16 bases lay between the germline ends.

This rearrangement joins TRBV5-5 to TRBJ2-7; 8 bases fit TRBD2. Germline loops: CDR1 SGHKS, CDR2 YYEKEE (reference sequence). The CDR3 runs to 13 residues. With 2 bases clipped from V and 4 bases from J, the junction kept 2 bases outside the gene matches. In DNA form, the CDR3 reads TGTGCCAGCAGCTTACTAGCGGCATACGAGCAGTACTTC. This codes for CASSLLAAYEQYF.

This chain links TRBV11-2 with TRBJ2-2; TRBD1 aligns across 7 bases. CDR1 and CDR2 from the germline V gene are SGHAT and FQNNGV. This CDR3 region has 17 residues. Trimming took 3 bases from V and 2 from J; bases not matched to a gene: 9. The CDR3 sequence: CASSFPYRGSNTGELFF. CDR3 coding DNA: TGTGCCAGCAGCTTCCCTTACAGGGGAAGTAACACCGGGGAGCTGTTTTTT.

V gene TRBV5-4 combines with J gene TRBJ1-1, with D perhaps TRBD1 (5 bases). Germline V lookup: CDR1 SGHNT, CDR2 YYREEE (reference sequence). V was pared by 1 base and J by 11 bases, with 15 bases between. The CDR3 sequence is 13 residues long. This chain's CDR3 is CASSLYGAQKAFF. The CDR3 region has the DNA TGTGCCAGCAGCTTGTATGGGGCCCAGAAGGCTTTCTTT.

The genes are TRBV5-1 and TRBJ2-4; D might be TRBD2 (6 bases). Per germline, CDR1 SGHRS and CDR2 YFSETQ. The CDR3 contains 15 residues. The germline V and J ends were trimmed by 2 bases and 0 bases, with 9 bases remaining between them. The CDR3 sequence: CASSFGGLAKNIQYF. In DNA, the CDR3 is TGCGCCAGCAGCTTCGGGGGATTAGCCAAAAACATTCAGTACTTC.

This chain links TRBV2 with TRBJ1-4, with 8 bases that match TRBD1. In germline, CDR1 is SNHLY, CDR2 FYNNEI. The length of the CDR3 is 14 residues. The V and J ends lost 3 bases and 6 bases, in that order; junction bases with no gene match: 3. This CDR3 is CASSDATGDEKLFF. The CDR3 DNA is TGTGCCAGCAGTGACGCGACAGGGGATGAAAAACTGTTTTTT.

The chain couples TRBV7-3 to TRBJ2-2; a weak D match, TRBD1 (5 bases). This CDR3 has 14 residues. Trimming cost V 6 bases and J 5 bases, with 13 bases left between them. Germline values: CDR1 SGHTA, CDR2 FQGTGA. The CDR3 coding sequence is TGTGCCAGCAGACCGAGCAGACAGACCGGGGAGCTGTTTTTT. Residues: CASRPSRQTGELFF.

The V call is TRBV29-1, the J call TRBJ2-1; possibly TRBD1 for D (6 bases). The CDR3 is 16 residues long. Germline CDR1 and CDR2: SQVTM and ANQGSEA. V shed 6 bases and J shed 0 bases, with 18 bases lying between them. CDR3 in amino acids: CSVPNRDPSSYNEQFF. The CDR3 DNA sequence: TGCAGCGTCCCCAACAGGGACCCCAGCTCCTACAATGAGCAGTTCTTC.

This sequence joins TRBV7-6 and TRBJ2-3, with D possibly matching TRBD1 (5 bases). CDR1 is SGHVS and CDR2 is FNYEAQ in the germline V gene. V was shortened by 6 bases and J by 1 base, with 11 bases between the two germline ends. The CDR3 is 14 residues long. The CDR3 bases are TGTGCCAGCAGGGCAGGGTTCGGCACAGATACGCAGTATTTT. It codes for CASRAGFGTDTQYF.

The V call is TRBV18, the J call TRBJ1-2, with D maybe TRBD1 (6 bases). The CDR3 is made up of 13 amino acids. The germline gives CDR1 KGHSH, CDR2 LQKENI. Trimming cost V 6 bases and J 8 bases, with 16 bases left between them. The CDR3 DNA sequence: TGTGCCAGCTCTTCCGACAGGCTCGCCGGCTACACCTTC. It codes for CASSSDRLAGYTF. The full variable domain, in which reference TRBV18 and TRBJ1-2 provide the parts outside the CDR3, is NAGVMQNPRHLVRRRGQEARLRCSPMKGHSHVYWYRQLPEEGLKFMVYLQKENIIDESGMPKERFSAEFPKEGPSILRIQQVVRGDSAAYFCASSSDRLAGYTFGSGTRLTVV.